This is a list of T cell receptor beta chains from one sample in a study of T cell changes during pregnancy in multiple sclerosis. Assay used: immunoSEQ multiplex PCR; TCRdb lists only in-frame clones, some missing. The data contain fewer than 20,000 clones, more than 75% of them singletons. The material was CD8+ T cells from peripheral blood mononuclear cells, obtained after pregnancy. These receptors originate from a female donor with multiple sclerosis, enrolled in a pregnancy study. CDR3s include the opening cysteine and the closing phenylalanine or tryptophan. Fields, in order: J gene, V gene, clone size, D gene, CDR3 DNA, CDR3 protein. A D gene is named only where the DNA matches it firmly. Clone size, where shown, is once, few, many, or a class for clones that have expanded.

>TRBJ1-5|TRBV28|once|.
TGTGCCAGCAGTTTATGGCAGGGTGACCAGCCCCAGCATTTT
CASSLWQGDQPQHF
>TRBJ1-2|TRBV10-3|.|TRBD1
TGTGCCATCAACACCGGGACAGGGACTAACTATGGCTACACCTTC
CAINTGTGTNYGYTF
>TRBJ2-7|TRBV6-5|.|.
TGTGCCAGCACCTCAGCGGGCCTCTCCTACGAGCAGTACTTC
CASTSAGLSYEQYF
>TRBJ2-7|TRBV5-7|.|.
TGTGCCAGCAGCTTATCCCGGGGGAAGCCCTACGAGCAGTACTTC
CASSLSRGKPYEQYF
>TRBJ2-1|TRBV5-6|.|TRBD1
TGTGCCAGCAGCTTGATCAGGGGGCATGTCAATGAGCAGTTCTTC
CASSLIRGHVNEQFF
>TRBJ1-2|TRBV25-1|.|.
TGTGCCAGCGGCCCAGGGGAGGGGAACTATGGCTACACCTTC
CASGPGEGNYGYTF
>TRBJ2-5|TRBV19|.|TRBD1
TGTGCCAGTACCAATCTGGGACAGGGACAAGAGACCCAGTACTTC
CASTNLGQGQETQYF
>TRBJ1-1|TRBV30|few|.
TGTGCCTGGAGTACTGACATTAACACTGAAGCTTTCTTT
CAWSTDINTEAFF
>TRBJ2-3|TRBV27|.|.
TGTGCCAGCAAATTCGGGGATACGCAGTATTTT
CASKFGDTQYF
>TRBJ2-5|TRBV13|.|TRBD2
TGTGCCAGCAGCTTAGCGGGAGGGGCCCAAGAGACCCAGTACTTC
CASSLAGGAQETQYF
>TRBJ2-3|TRBV6-4|.|.
TGTGCCAGCAGTGAAAGCCAGGGGATCGCAGATACGCAGTATTTT
CASSESQGIADTQYF
>TRBJ2-1|TRBV6-4|.|TRBD2
TGTGCCAGCAGTGAACGTCTAGCGGGTAACAATGAGCAGTTCTTC
CASSERLAGNNEQFF
>TRBJ1-1|TRBV19|.|.
TGTGCCAGTAGTACTCCCACAGGATTCGTCACTGAAGCTTTCTTT
CASSTPTGFVTEAFF
>TRBJ2-5|TRBV15|.|TRBD2
TGTGCCACCAGCAGACTTCGACTAGCGGGAGGTCGAGAGACCCAGTACTTC
CATSRLRLAGGRETQYF